What follows is one T cell receptor (beta chain) and its context. Trimming left V 0 bases short and J 5 bases short, with 15 bases between. CDR3 length equals 16 residues. From germline, CDR1 is SGHTS and CDR2 YDEGEE. The data originate from a study of shared clonotypes between healthy human individuals. Generated by immunoSEQ multiplex PCR, the TCRdb table keeps only in-frame clones and is missing some. The sample shows over a million clones, about 74% of them seen only once. V usage is TRBV5-8 and J usage is TRBJ2-1; D unresolved. Sequences were obtained from memory CD4+ T cells sorted from blood. Subset indicated: CD45RA-negative fraction. The receptor was isolated from a man younger than 35 in good health. The CDR3 protein is CASSLGKRYLNNEQFF. CDR3 DNA sequence: TGTGCCAGCAGCTTGGGTAAGCGCTATCTGAACAATGAGCAGTTCTTC.